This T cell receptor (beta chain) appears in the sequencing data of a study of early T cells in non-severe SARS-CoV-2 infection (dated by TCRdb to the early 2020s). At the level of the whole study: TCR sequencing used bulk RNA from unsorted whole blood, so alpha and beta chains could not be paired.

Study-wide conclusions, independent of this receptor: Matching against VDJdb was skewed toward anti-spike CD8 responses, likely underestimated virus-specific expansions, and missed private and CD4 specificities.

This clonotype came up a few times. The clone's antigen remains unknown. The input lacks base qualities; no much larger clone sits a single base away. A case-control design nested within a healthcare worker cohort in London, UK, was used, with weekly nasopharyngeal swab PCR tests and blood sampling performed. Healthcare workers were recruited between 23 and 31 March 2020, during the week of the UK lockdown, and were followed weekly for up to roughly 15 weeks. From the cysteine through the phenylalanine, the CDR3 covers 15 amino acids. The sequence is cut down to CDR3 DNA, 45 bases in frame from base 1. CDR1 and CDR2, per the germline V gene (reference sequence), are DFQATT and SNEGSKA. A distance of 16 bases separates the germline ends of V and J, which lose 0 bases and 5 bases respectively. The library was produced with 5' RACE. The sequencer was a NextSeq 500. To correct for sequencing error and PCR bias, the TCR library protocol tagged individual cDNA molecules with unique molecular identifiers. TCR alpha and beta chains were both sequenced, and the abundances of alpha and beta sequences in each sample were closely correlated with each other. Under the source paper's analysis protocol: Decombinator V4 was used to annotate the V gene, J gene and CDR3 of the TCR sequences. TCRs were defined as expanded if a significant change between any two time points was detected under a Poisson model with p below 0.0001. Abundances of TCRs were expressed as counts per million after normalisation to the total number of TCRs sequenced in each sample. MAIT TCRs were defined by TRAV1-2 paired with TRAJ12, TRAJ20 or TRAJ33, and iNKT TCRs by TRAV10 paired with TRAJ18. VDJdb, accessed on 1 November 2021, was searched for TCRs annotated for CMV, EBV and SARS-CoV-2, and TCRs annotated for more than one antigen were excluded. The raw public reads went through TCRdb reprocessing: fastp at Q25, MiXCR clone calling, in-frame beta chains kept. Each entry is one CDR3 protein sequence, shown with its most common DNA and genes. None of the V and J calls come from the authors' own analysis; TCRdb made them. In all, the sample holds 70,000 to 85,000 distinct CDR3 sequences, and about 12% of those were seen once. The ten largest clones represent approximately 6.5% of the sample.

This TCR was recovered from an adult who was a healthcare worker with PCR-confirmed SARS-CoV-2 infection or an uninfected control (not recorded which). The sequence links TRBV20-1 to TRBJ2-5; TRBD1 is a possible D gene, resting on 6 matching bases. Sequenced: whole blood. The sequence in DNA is TGCAGTGCTAGAGATCTATCCAGGGGATCGGAGACCCAGTACTTC. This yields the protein CSARDLSRGSETQYF.